Listed below are T cell receptor beta chains from one sample, sequenced in a study of Ad26.COV2.S vaccination and SARS-CoV-2 variants. Measured with immunoSEQ multiplex PCR; TCRdb has only the in-frame clones, and not every one. The data contain around 420,000 clones, roughly 90% of them seen just once; the ten biggest clones take up less than 4.5%. The sequencing here drew on peripheral blood, taken in a trial of Ad26.COV2.S vaccine versus placebo. Receptors originate from a person between 18 and 59 years old who received the Ad26.COV2.S COVID-19 vaccine or a placebo. The CDR3 runs from the conserved cysteine through the conserved F or W. A D gene is named only where the DNA matches it firmly. Clone size is given for some rows only: seen once, a few or many times, or a class if the clone is expanded.

d_call j_call clone_size v_call cdr3_nt cdr3_aa
. TRBJ1-1 . TRBV19 TGTGCCAGTTCTCTTCTGGGCACTGAAGCTTTCTTT CASSLLGTEAFF
. TRBJ2-5 . TRBV18 TGTGCCAGCTCACCACCGTCCAGGGAAGAGACCCAGTACTTC CASSPPSREETQYF
TRBD2 TRBJ2-5 . TRBV4-1 TGCGCCAGCAGCCTATTAGCGGGGGACCAAGAGACCCAGTACTTC CASSLLAGDQETQYF
TRBD2 TRBJ2-2 . TRBV4-3 TGCGCCAGCAGCCAAGATGAAGCGGGGGCCTCCGTGAACACCGGGGAGCTGTTTTTT CASSQDEAGASVNTGELFF
. TRBJ2-7 . TRBV2 TGTGCCAGCGTCGGGGTGGACGAGCAGTACTTC CASVGVDEQYF
. TRBJ2-7 . TRBV3-1/TRBV3-2 TGTGCCAGCAGCCAAGATCCAGGGGAACTTTCCTTCGAGCAGTACTTC CASSQDPGELSFEQYF
. TRBJ1-3 . TRBV18 TGTGCCAGCTCACCTACACCGGGTCGGACTGGCTTTTCTGGAAACACCATATATTTT CASSPTPGRTGFSGNTIYF
. TRBJ1-2 . TRBV6-2/TRBV6-3 TGTGCCAGCAGTTACGCGACTCACGGAAACAGCTACACCTTC CASSYATHGNSYTF
TRBD1 TRBJ1-4 . TRBV3-1/TRBV3-2 TGTGCCAGCAGCCAGACAGGGACAACTAATGAAAAACTGTTTTTT CASSQTGTTNEKLFF
. TRBJ1-3 . TRBV27 TGTGCCAGCAGTGGTGGCGGAAACACCATATATTTT CASSGGGNTIYF
TRBD2 TRBJ2-3 . TRBV9 TGTGCCAGCAGCGTAGCTACCCAGCGGGGGGATCAAGATACGCAGTATTTT CASSVATQRGDQDTQYF
TRBD2 TRBJ2-7 . TRBV28 TGTGCCAGCAGACAGAGCGGGGGAAGCTCCTACGAGCAGTACTTC CASRQSGGSSYEQYF
. TRBJ1-5 . TRBV6-2/TRBV6-3 TGTGCCAGCAGTTACTCTCGGGGTTCCCAGCATTTT CASSYSRGSQHF
TRBD1 TRBJ1-3 . TRBV19 TGTGCCAGTAGTGTCCGGGACAGGCAAGGTGGAACTGGAAACACCATATATTTT CASSVRDRQGGTGNTIYF
. TRBJ1-3 . TRBV20-1 TGCAGTGCTAGTCGGGGGGCTTCGGGAAACACCATATATTTT CSASRGASGNTIYF
TRBD1 TRBJ2-1 . TRBV7-3 TGTGCCAGCAGCATTAGGACAGGGGCAGATGAGCAGTTCTTC CASSIRTGADEQFF
. TRBJ1-5 once TRBV5-6 TGTGCCAGCAGCTTAAACGCTCGGGCAGGCGACAATCAGCCCCAGCATTTT CASSLNARAGDNQPQHF
. TRBJ2-5 . TRBV10-1 TGCGCCCGGGGGAGGGAGACCCAGTACTTC CARGRETQYF
TRBD1 TRBJ1-3 once TRBV27 TGTGCCAGCCGACAGGGCTCTGGAAACACCATATATTTT CASRQGSGNTIYF
TRBD2 TRBJ2-7 . TRBV29-1 TGCAGCGTTGACGGAGGGCGGGGGGGAGACTACGAGCAGTACTTC CSVDGGRGGDYEQYF
TRBD2 TRBJ2-2 . TRBV9 TGTGCCAGCACGAGCGGGGGGAACACCGGGGAGCTGTTTTTT CASTSGGNTGELFF
. TRBJ1-5 . TRBV6-5 TGTGCCAGCAGCCGTTTTAATCAGCCCCAGCATTTT CASSRFNQPQHF
. TRBJ2-5 . TRBV12-3/TRBV12-4 TGTGCCAGCAGTCCAGGAGAGACCCAGTACTTC CASSPGETQYF
TRBD1 TRBJ1-6 . TRBV27 TGTGCCAGCAGCCGGACAGGGAATAATTCACCCCTCCACTTT CASSRTGNNSPLHF
TRBD1 TRBJ1-3 . TRBV7-2 TGTGCCAGCAGCCCGGACAGGAGCTCTGGAAACACCATATATTTT CASSPDRSSGNTIYF
. TRBJ2-5 . TRBV7-3 TGTGCCAGCAGCTTAGGGCTAGCGCCAGAGACCCAGTACTTC CASSLGLAPETQYF
. TRBJ2-2 . TRBV3-1/TRBV3-2 TGTGCCAGCAGCCAAGGTAGACAGTTTTTGTCGGGGACCGGGGAGCTGTTTTTT CASSQGRQFLSGTGELFF
. TRBJ1-4 . TRBV3-1/TRBV3-2 TGTGCCAGCAGCCAAGGTAGCAGGGTTAATGAAAAACTGTTTTTT CASSQGSRVNEKLFF
. TRBJ2-1 . TRBV30 TGTGCCTGGAGTGTATGGGGGTCGTACAATGAGCAGTTCTTC CAWSVWGSYNEQFF
. TRBJ1-3 . TRBV6-5 TGTGCCAGCAGTTATTCAGGCGCGTTAGGAAACACCATATATTTT CASSYSGALGNTIYF
. TRBJ2-7 . TRBV6-5 TGTGCCAGCAGTTACTCGGGCAGTACTTACGAGCAGTACTTC CASSYSGSTYEQYF
. TRBJ2-2 many TRBV6-6 TGTGCCAGCAGTTACGACGAAACCGGGGAGCTGTTTTTT CASSYDETGELFF
TRBD2 TRBJ2-7 . TRBV3-1/TRBV3-2 TGTGCCAGCAGCCAACCGCGACTAGCGGGGGCTGGGGAGCAGTACTTC CASSQPRLAGAGEQYF
. TRBJ2-3 . TRBV30 TGTGCCTGGGATCTAGGGGGGGATACGCAGTATTTT CAWDLGGDTQYF